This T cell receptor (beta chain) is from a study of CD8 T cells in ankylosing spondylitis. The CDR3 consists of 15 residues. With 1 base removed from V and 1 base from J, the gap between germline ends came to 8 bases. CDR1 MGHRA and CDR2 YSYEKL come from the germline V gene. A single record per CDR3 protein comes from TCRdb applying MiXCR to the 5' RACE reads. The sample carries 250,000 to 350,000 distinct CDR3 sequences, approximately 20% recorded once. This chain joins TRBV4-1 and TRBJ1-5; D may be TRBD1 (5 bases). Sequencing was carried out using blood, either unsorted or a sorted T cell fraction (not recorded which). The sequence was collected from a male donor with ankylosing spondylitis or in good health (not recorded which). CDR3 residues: CASSQAGGSNQPQHF. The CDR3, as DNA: TGCGCCAGCAGCCAAGCTGGGGGGAGCAATCAGCCCCAGCATTTT.